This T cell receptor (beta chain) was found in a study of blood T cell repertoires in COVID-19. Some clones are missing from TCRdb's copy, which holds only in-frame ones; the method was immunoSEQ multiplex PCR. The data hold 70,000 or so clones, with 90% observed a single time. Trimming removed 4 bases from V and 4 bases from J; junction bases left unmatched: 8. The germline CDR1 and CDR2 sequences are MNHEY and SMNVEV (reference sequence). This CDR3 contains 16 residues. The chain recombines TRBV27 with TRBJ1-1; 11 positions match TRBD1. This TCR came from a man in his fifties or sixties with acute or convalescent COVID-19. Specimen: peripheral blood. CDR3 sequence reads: CASSSVGDRGATEAFF. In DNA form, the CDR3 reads TGTGCCAGCAGTTCCGTTGGGGACAGGGGGGCCACTGAAGCTTTCTTT.